Listed below are T cell receptor beta chains from one sample, sequenced in a study of blood T cell repertoires in COVID-19. Clones were read by immunoSEQ multiplex PCR, and TCRdb kept only the in-frame ones, dropping some. The data contain roughly 360,000 clones, approximately 77% of them seen just once; the ten biggest clones take up around 1.1%. The sequenced sample was peripheral blood. All receptors come from a human donor with acute or convalescent COVID-19. The donor label of this sample is uncertain. CDR3s include the opening cysteine and the closing phenylalanine or tryptophan. The D gene is left open where the match is weak. Clone size appears in some rows only: once, few, many, or a class for an expanded clone.

clone size	D gene	V gene	CDR3 length	J gene	CDR3 protein	CDR3 DNA
NA	TRBD2	TRBV3-1/TRBV3-2	15	TRBJ2-7	CASSRAASGTYEQYF	TGTGCCAGCAGCCGCGCCGCTAGCGGAACCTACGAGCAGTACTTC
once	NA	TRBV18	17	TRBJ1-1	CASSPGPLRTAGTEAFF	TGTGCCAGCTCACCAGGACCGCTCCGCACAGCGGGTACTGAAGCTTTCTTT
NA	NA	TRBV5-4	14	TRBJ2-3	CASSFRTETDTQYF	TGTGCCAGCAGCTTTCGAACAGAGACAGATACGCAGTATTTT
NA	NA	TRBV4-2	14	TRBJ1-5	CASSQERVNQPQHF	TGTGCCAGCAGCCAGGAGAGGGTAAATCAGCCCCAGCATTTT
NA	NA	TRBV7-9	12	TRBJ2-7	CASSLGGSEQYF	TGTGCCAGCAGCTTAGGGGGCTCCGAGCAGTACTTC
NA	NA	TRBV2	14	TRBJ1-5	CASSHRTDNQPQHF	TGTGCCAGCAGTCACCGGACAGATAATCAGCCCCAGCATTTT
NA	NA	TRBV19	12	TRBJ1-1	CASSKPNTEAFF	TGTGCCAGTAGTAAGCCGAACACTGAAGCTTTCTTT
NA	NA	TRBV12-3/TRBV12-4	13	TRBJ2-7	CASSFGRGYEQYF	TGTGCCAGCAGTTTTGGTAGGGGCTACGAGCAGTACTTC
NA	TRBD2	TRBV5-6	15	TRBJ2-3	CASSLSLAGSDTQYF	TGTGCCAGCAGCTTGTCACTAGCGGGGTCAGATACGCAGTATTTT
few	TRBD2	TRBV3-1/TRBV3-2	16	TRBJ2-1	CASSQEGLAGVGEQFF	TGTGCCAGCAGCCAAGAGGGACTAGCGGGAGTGGGTGAGCAGTTCTTC
NA	NA	TRBV3-1/TRBV3-2	14	TRBJ1-2	CASSQDRRGAGYTF	TGTGCCAGCAGCCAAGATAGAAGGGGCGCGGGCTACACCTTC
NA	TRBD2	TRBV27	14	TRBJ2-7	CASARWGGGYEQYF	TGTGCCAGCGCTCGGTGGGGGGGAGGCTACGAGCAGTACTTC
NA	TRBD2	TRBV19	15	TRBJ2-1	CAVRRGGSSYNEQFF	TGTGCAGTACGGCGGGGGGGGAGCTCCTACAATGAGCAGTTCTTC
NA	NA	TRBV28	18	TRBJ1-5	CASSLRLGALGGNQPQHF	TGTGCCAGCAGCCTTCGTTTGGGGGCGCTGGGTGGCAATCAGCCCCAGCATTTT
NA	NA	TRBV11-1	14	TRBJ2-5	CASSPKGLQETQYF	TGTGCCAGCAGCCCAAAGGGACTCCAAGAGACCCAGTACTTC
NA	TRBD2	TRBV5-1	16	TRBJ2-3	CASSLASGLATDTQYF	TGCGCCAGCAGCTTGGCCTCGGGACTAGCCACAGATACGCAGTATTTT
NA	NA	TRBV18	14	TRBJ1-6	CASSLRDTVSPLHF	TGTGCCAGCTCACTCCGGGACACTGTTTCACCCCTCCACTTT
NA	NA	TRBV11-2	15	TRBJ1-1	CASSFGRGQNTEAFF	TGTGCCAGCAGCTTTGGACGGGGTCAGAATACTGAAGCTTTCTTT
NA	TRBD1	TRBV5-1	13	TRBJ1-1	CASTGGMNTEAFF	TGCGCCAGCACAGGGGGAATGAACACTGAAGCTTTCTTT
NA	NA	TRBV7-9	15	TRBJ1-3	CASSLERGGGNTIYF	TGTGCCAGCAGCTTAGAACGGGGTGGCGGAAACACCATATATTTT
NA	NA	TRBV5-5	14	TRBJ2-5	CASSSPGSKETQYF	TGTGCCAGCAGCTCCCCCGGGAGCAAAGAGACCCAGTACTTC
NA	NA	TRBV6-1	15	TRBJ2-3	CASSESGGRSDTQYF	TGTGCCAGCAGTGAATCGGGGGGCAGATCAGATACGCAGTATTTT
NA	TRBD1	TRBV7-2	15	TRBJ1-1	CASSLVRTGTTEAFF	TGTGCCAGCAGCTTAGTTCGGACAGGGACCACTGAAGCTTTCTTT
NA	NA	TRBV30	13	TRBJ1-1	CAWSPDSHTEAFF	TGTGCCTGGAGTCCAGACAGCCACACTGAAGCTTTCTTT
NA	TRBD2	TRBV28	15	TRBJ2-1	CASSPTSGGWSEQFF	TGTGCCAGCAGCCCCACTAGCGGGGGGTGGAGTGAGCAGTTCTTC
NA	NA	TRBV5-1	17	TRBJ1-1	CASSSKGQGQMNTEAFF	TGCGCCAGCAGCTCAAAGGGGCAGGGGCAAATGAACACTGAAGCTTTCTTT
few	NA	TRBV29-1	12	TRBJ1-5	CSAGQLNQPQHF	TGCAGCGCAGGACAGCTCAATCAGCCCCAGCATTTT
NA	TRBD1	TRBV18	17	TRBJ2-1	CASSPVTGGSSYNEQFF	TGTGCCAGCTCACCCGTGACAGGGGGCAGTTCCTACAATGAGCAGTTCTTC
NA	NA	TRBV14	18	TRBJ1-1	CASSHPIGNSIMNTEAFF	TGTGCCAGCAGCCACCCCATCGGGAACAGTATAATGAACACTGAAGCTTTCTTT
NA	NA	TRBV30	13	TRBJ2-7	CAWSVDRDYEQYF	TGTGCCTGGAGTGTGGACAGAGACTACGAGCAGTACTTC
once	NA	TRBV12-5	20	TRBJ2-7	CASGLVGTLDREPDGYEQYF	TGTGCTAGTGGTTTGGTAGGGACCCTAGACCGGGAGCCCGACGGCTACGAGCAGTACTTC
NA	NA	TRBV6-1	14	TRBJ1-5	CASSEGQGSQPQHF	TGTGCCAGCAGTGAAGGCCAGGGAAGCCAGCCCCAGCATTTT
NA	TRBD2	TRBV6-6	14	TRBJ2-3	CASSLGLGADTQYF	TGTGCCAGCAGTTTGGGACTAGGGGCAGATACGCAGTATTTT